These T cell receptor beta chains were read from a single sample in a study of cytomegalovirus exposure and HLA in healthy donors. The table came from immunoSEQ multiplex PCR; TCRdb's copy has only in-frame clones and leaves some out. The sample consists of some 310,000 clones, around 90% of them appearing once. What was sequenced was PBMCs. The receptors were gathered from a man between 25 and 39 years old in good health and CMV-seronegative. The CDR3 runs from the conserved cysteine through the conserved F or W. The D gene is left open where the match is weak. A clone size is listed for some rows: how often the clone was seen (once, few, many), or a class if it is expanded.

CASRERTGTGGVTQYF	TGTGCCAGTAGGGAACGAACCGGGACAGGGGGAGTGACCCAGTACTTC	TRBD1	once	16	TRBV19	TRBJ2-5
CASSLRGSGSPLHF	TGTGCCAGCAGCTTACGGGGTTCGGGTTCACCCCTCCACTTT	-	-	14	TRBV5-6	TRBJ1-6
CASSLGGNTIYF	TGTGCCAGCAGCCTAGGAGGGAACACCATATATTTT	-	-	12	TRBV7-9	TRBJ1-3
CASSSFLQGREQFF	TGTGCCAGCAGTTCGTTTTTACAGGGCAGGGAGCAGTTCTTC	-	-	14	TRBV27	TRBJ2-1
CASSSLGQGIYGYTF	TGTGCCAGCAGTAGCCTCGGACAGGGGATCTATGGCTACACCTTC	TRBD1	once	15	TRBV6-5	TRBJ1-2
CASSAASTQSTDTQYF	TGTGCCAGCAGCGCGGCGAGCACTCAAAGCACAGATACGCAGTATTTT	-	-	16	TRBV11-2	TRBJ2-3
CATSRDRGLSRPEQYF	TGTGCCACCAGCAGAGATAGGGGGCTCTCCCGTCCCGAGCAGTACTTC	TRBD1	-	16	TRBV15	TRBJ2-7
CASTYAGGTYNEQFF	TGCGCCAGCACCTACGCGGGGGGCACCTACAATGAGCAGTTCTTC	TRBD2	-	15	TRBV5-1	TRBJ2-1
CASSLGTGVDTQYF	TGTGCCAGCAGCCTCGGGACAGGGGTTGATACGCAGTATTTT	TRBD1	once	14	TRBV13	TRBJ2-3
CASSLEGARGEQYF	TGCGCCAGCAGCTTGGAAGGGGCCCGAGGCGAGCAGTACTTC	-	-	14	TRBV5-1	TRBJ2-7
CASSILRILGGQPQHF	TGTGCCAGTAGTATCCTCCGCATTCTGGGAGGTCAGCCCCAGCATTTT	-	-	16	TRBV19	TRBJ1-5
CASRRTGNYGYTF	TGTGCCAGCAGAAGGACAGGGAACTATGGCTACACCTTC	TRBD1	few	13	TRBV27	TRBJ1-2
CASSPLAMGESYEQYF	TGTGCCAGCTCACCGCTCGCTATGGGAGAATCCTACGAGCAGTACTTC	-	-	16	TRBV18	TRBJ2-7
CASSNTGAGYNSPLHF	TGTGCCAGCAGCAACACAGGGGCGGGCTATAATTCACCCCTCCACTTT	TRBD1	few	16	TRBV11-2	TRBJ1-6
CSVTPQGKRYEQYF	TGCAGCGTTACCCCCCAGGGGAAAAGGTACGAGCAGTACTTC	-	-	14	TRBV29-1	TRBJ2-7
CASSRGQTNTEAFF	TGTGCCAGCTCACGAGGACAGACGAACACTGAAGCTTTCTTT	-	-	14	TRBV18	TRBJ1-1
CASSPLGAGYNEQFF	TGTGCCAGCAGCCCACTTGGCGCGGGGTACAATGAGCAGTTCTTC	-	once	15	TRBV7-9	TRBJ2-1
CASSLRSVPGEQYF	TGTGCCAGCAGCTTAAGGAGTGTACCTGGCGAGCAGTACTTC	-	-	14	TRBV5-4	TRBJ2-7
CSVAGTGTDTQYF	TGCAGCGTCGCCGGGACAGGGACCGATACGCAGTATTTT	TRBD1	-	13	TRBV29-1	TRBJ2-3
CASSPQYGSQETQYF	TGTGCCAGCTCACCACAGTACGGGTCCCAAGAGACCCAGTACTTC	-	-	15	TRBV18	TRBJ2-5
CASSLSRSYEQYF	TGTGCCAGCAGTTTATCTCGGAGCTACGAGCAGTACTTC	-	-	13	TRBV27	TRBJ2-7
CASSLWGGSSYEQYF	TGCGCCAGCAGCTTGTGGGGCGGTAGCTCCTACGAGCAGTACTTC	-	-	15	TRBV5-1	TRBJ2-7
CASSPGTGRYEQYF	TGTGCCAGTTCCCCCGGGACAGGACGCTACGAGCAGTACTTC	TRBD1	-	14	TRBV19	TRBJ2-7
CASRGGVYEQYF	TGTGCCAGCAGGGGGGGGGTCTACGAGCAGTACTTC	TRBD2	once	12	TRBV2	TRBJ2-7
CASRSGDINTEAFF	TGTGCCAGCAGATCAGGGGACATCAACACTGAAGCTTTCTTT	-	-	14	TRBV7-9	TRBJ1-1
CASSLGTGANVLTF	TGTGCCAGCAGTTTAGGGACAGGGGCCAACGTCCTGACTTTC	-	-	14	TRBV27	TRBJ2-6
CASSRTGFEKLFF	TGTGCCAGCTCACGGACAGGGTTTGAAAAACTGTTTTTT	TRBD1	-	13	TRBV18	TRBJ1-4
CASSMRSGRGQETQYF	TGTGCCAGTAGTATGAGATCCGGCAGGGGTCAAGAGACCCAGTACTTC	-	-	16	TRBV19	TRBJ2-5
CASKVHGAYEQYF	TGTGCCAGCAAGGTCCACGGGGCCTACGAGCAGTACTTC	-	few	13	TRBV2	TRBJ2-7
CASRGQGYGYTF	TGTGCCAGCAGAGGACAGGGCTATGGCTACACCTTC	TRBD1	once	12	TRBV2	TRBJ1-2
CASNLGHDRAGSGNTIYF	TGTGCCAGCAACCTAGGGCACGACAGGGCCGGATCTGGAAACACCATATATTTT	TRBD1	-	18	TRBV7-2	TRBJ1-3
CASSRQGVMNTEAFF	TGTGCCAGCAGTCGACAGGGGGTAATGAACACTGAAGCTTTCTTT	TRBD1	-	15	TRBV27	TRBJ1-1
CASSLAYTGELFF	TGTGCCAGCAGTTTAGCTTACACCGGGGAGCTGTTTTTT	-	-	13	TRBV6-6	TRBJ2-2